This T cell receptor beta chain was captured in a study of blood T cell repertoires in COVID-19. Study in general: Acute and convalescent COVID-19 specimens originated in the United States, Italy and Spain. Sources were T cells, B-cell-depleted T cells, or PBMCs; the material itself was cDNA or gDNA.

The repertoire was sequenced with immunoSEQ multiplex PCR; TCRdb's copy has only in-frame clones and lacks some. The table records around 470,000 clones, roughly nine tenths of them present only once. Patients in Seattle were enrolled during active infection, then followed longitudinally. V was shortened by 0 bases and J by 3 bases, with 10 bases between the two germline ends. CDR3 length: 15 residues. Germline V gene lookup returns CDR1 SGHRS and CDR2 YFSETQ. The rearrangement joins TRBV5-1 to TRBJ2-1, with a possible D match to TRBD2 (6 bases). The sample comprised peripheral blood. The TCR sequence derives from a man younger than 35 with COVID-19, enrolled during active disease. In DNA form, the CDR3 reads TGCGCCAGCAGCTTGGGCCTAGCGAACTACAATGAGCAGTTCTTC. Protein: CASSLGLANYNEQFF.